Sequencing of this T cell receptor beta chain was carried out in a study of T cell repertoires in cytomegalovirus infection. In germline, CDR1 is SGHAT, CDR2 FQDESV (reference sequence). The CDR3 spans 14 residues. Trimming took off 4 bases at V and 5 bases at J, with 12 bases between the two ends. Concerning this clonotype: What it recognizes is unknown.

TCRdb used MiXCR to reprocess the reads, holding one entry per CDR3 protein. The data show under 500,000 distinct CDR3 sequences, approximately 42% seen once. This chain connects TRBV11-1 to TRBJ2-1; D is perhaps TRBD1 or TRBD2 (5 bases each). This clonotype originated in a human donor in good health (CMV status not recorded). Some clones in this sample may be carry-over from other donors' samples. The starting material was cultured PBMCs, obtained from culture after CMV antigen stimulation. This chain's CDR3 is CASSSGGDHNEQFF. DNA of the CDR3: TGTGCCAGCAGCTCGGGTGGGGACCACAATGAGCAGTTCTTC.